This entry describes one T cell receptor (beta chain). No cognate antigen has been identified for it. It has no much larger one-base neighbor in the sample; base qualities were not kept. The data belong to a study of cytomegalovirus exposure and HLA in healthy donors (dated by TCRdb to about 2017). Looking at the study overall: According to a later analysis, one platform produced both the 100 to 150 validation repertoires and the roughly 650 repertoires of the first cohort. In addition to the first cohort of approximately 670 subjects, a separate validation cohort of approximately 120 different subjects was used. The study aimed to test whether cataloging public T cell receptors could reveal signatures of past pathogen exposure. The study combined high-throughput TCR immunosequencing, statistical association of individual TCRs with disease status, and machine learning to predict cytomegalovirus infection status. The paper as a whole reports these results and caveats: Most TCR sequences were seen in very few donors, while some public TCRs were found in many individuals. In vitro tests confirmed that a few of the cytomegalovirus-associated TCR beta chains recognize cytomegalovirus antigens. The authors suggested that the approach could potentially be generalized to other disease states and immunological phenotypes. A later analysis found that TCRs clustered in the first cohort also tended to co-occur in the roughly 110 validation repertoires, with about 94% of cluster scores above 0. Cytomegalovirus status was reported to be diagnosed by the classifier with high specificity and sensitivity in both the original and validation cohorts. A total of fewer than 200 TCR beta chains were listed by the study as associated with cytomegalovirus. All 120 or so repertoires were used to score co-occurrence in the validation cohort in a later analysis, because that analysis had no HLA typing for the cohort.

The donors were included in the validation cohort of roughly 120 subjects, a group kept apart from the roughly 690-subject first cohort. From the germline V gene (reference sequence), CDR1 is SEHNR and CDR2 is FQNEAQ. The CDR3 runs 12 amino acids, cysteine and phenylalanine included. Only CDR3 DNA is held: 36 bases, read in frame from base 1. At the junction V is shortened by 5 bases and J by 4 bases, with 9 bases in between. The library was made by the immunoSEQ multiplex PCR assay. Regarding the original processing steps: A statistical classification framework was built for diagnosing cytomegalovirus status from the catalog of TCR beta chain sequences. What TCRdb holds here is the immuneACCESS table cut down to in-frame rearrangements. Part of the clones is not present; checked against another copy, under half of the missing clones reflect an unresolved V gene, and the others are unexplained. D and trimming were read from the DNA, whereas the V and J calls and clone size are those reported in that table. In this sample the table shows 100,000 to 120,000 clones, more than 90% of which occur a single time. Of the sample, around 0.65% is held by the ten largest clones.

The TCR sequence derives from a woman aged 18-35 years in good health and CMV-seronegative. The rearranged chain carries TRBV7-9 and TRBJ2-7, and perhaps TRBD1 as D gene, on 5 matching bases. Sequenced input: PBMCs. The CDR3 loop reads CASSRQGYEQYF. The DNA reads TGTGCCAGCAGCCGTCAGGGTTACGAGCAGTACTTC.